This section outlines one T cell receptor beta chain sequence together with its context. The data belong to a study of blood T cell repertoires in COVID-19. Produced via immunoSEQ multiplex PCR; TCRdb's table is partial and in-frame only. The table lists more than 95,000 clones, 83% of them singletons. The CDR3 has 16 amino acids. The V gene's germline CDR1 is SGHDN and CDR2 FVKESK. V lost 0 bases and J lost 6, with 15 bases in between. The chain joins TRBV14 to TRBJ2-1; maybe TRBD1 (5 bases). The material sequenced was peripheral blood. This sequence was found in a young man with acute or convalescent COVID-19. The CDR3 DNA reads as TGTGCCAGCAGCCAAGAAAGACAGATTGGAGCCAATGAGCAGTTCTTC. It yields the protein CASSQERQIGANEQFF.